Listed below are T cell receptor beta chains from one sample, sequenced in a study of shared clonotypes between healthy human individuals. The assay was immunoSEQ multiplex PCR, and TCRdb's table has in-frame clones only and misses some. Of 2 million to 2.5 million clones detected, more than 80% appear once; the ten largest clones hold 0.39%. The specimen was naive CD4+ T cells from PBMCs. These receptors were collected from a young man in good health. Some clones in this sample may be carry-over from other donors' samples. Each CDR3 is given with its conserved first and last residue. The D gene is left open where the match is weak. The size of a clone is reported for some rows only, either as once, few or many, or as a class for expanded clones.

v_gene	j_gene	abundance	d_gene	CDR3aa	CDR3nt
TRBV9	TRBJ1-1	.	TRBD1	CASSSATGRYTEAFF	TGTGCCAGCAGCTCTGCGACAGGGAGGTACACTGAAGCTTTCTTT
TRBV5-1	TRBJ2-7	.	TRBD2	CASSLGLAGFSYEQYF	TGCGCCAGCAGCTTGGGTCTAGCGGGTTTCTCCTACGAGCAGTACTTC
TRBV28	TRBJ2-4	.	.	CASSSTGRGLNIQYF	TGTGCCAGCAGCTCCACCGGCAGGGGCCTTAACATTCAGTACTTC
TRBV5-1	TRBJ2-2	.	.	CASSLVGVNTGELFF	TGCGCCAGCAGCTTGGTGGGGGTGAACACCGGGGAGCTGTTTTTT
TRBV28	TRBJ2-7	.	.	CASSLSWGPYEQYF	TGTGCCAGCAGTTTGTCTTGGGGCCCCTACGAGCAGTACTTC
TRBV29-1	TRBJ2-7	.	TRBD2	CSVGLLAGGIEQYF	TGCAGCGTTGGGTTACTAGCGGGAGGTATCGAGCAGTACTTC
TRBV19	TRBJ2-3	.	.	CASRPDRALDTQYF	TGTGCCAGTAGGCCGGACAGAGCCTTAGATACGCAGTATTTT
TRBV6-5	TRBJ1-5	.	.	CASSLRDTSNQPQHF	TGTGCCAGCAGCCTCCGGGACACTAGCAATCAGCCCCAGCATTTT
TRBV7-3	TRBJ2-7	.	TRBD1	CASSLLAGTGAYEQYF	TGTGCCAGCAGCTTATTGGCCGGGACAGGGGCCTACGAGCAGTACTTC
TRBV18	TRBJ1-4	.	.	CASSPSYRNEKLFF	TGTGCCAGCTCACCAAGCTACCGAAATGAAAAACTGTTTTTT
TRBV7-3	TRBJ2-3	.	TRBD2	CASSRGLAGVTDTQYF	TGTGCCAGCAGCCGGGGACTAGCGGGTGTTACAGATACGCAGTATTTT
TRBV5-1	TRBJ2-5	once	.	CASRDVPEETQYF	TGCGCCAGCAGGGACGTCCCGGAGGAGACCCAGTACTTC
TRBV5-6	TRBJ2-5	.	TRBD2	CASSLAGGAGRKTQYF	TGTGCCAGCAGCTTGGCGGGGGGTGCGGGGAGGAAGACCCAGTACTTC
TRBV2	TRBJ2-1	once	TRBD2	CASSGAGGPSYNEQFF	TGTGCCAGCAGTGGAGCGGGAGGGCCCTCCTACAATGAGCAGTTCTTC
TRBV29-1	TRBJ2-5	.	.	CSGFDTGIQETQYF	TGCAGCGGATTCGACACGGGAATCCAAGAGACCCAGTACTTC
TRBV4-1	TRBJ2-1	.	.	CASSKFGLPAGDEQFF	TGCGCCAGCAGCAAATTCGGACTCCCGGCAGGTGATGAGCAGTTCTTC
TRBV30	TRBJ1-2	.	TRBD1	CAWSKGADFYGYTF	TGTGCCTGGAGTAAGGGGGCGGATTTCTATGGCTACACCTTC
TRBV6-1	TRBJ1-1	.	TRBD1	CASSGPGQMNTEAFF	TGTGCCAGCAGTGGACCGGGACAGATGAACACTGAAGCTTTCTTT
TRBV15	TRBJ1-5	.	.	CATRDRSQPQHF	TGTGCCACCAGAGACAGGTCTCAGCCCCAGCATTTT
TRBV6-6	TRBJ2-7	.	TRBD2	CASSTRGLAGAYEQYF	TGTGCCAGCAGTACACGAGGACTAGCGGGGGCCTACGAGCAGTACTTC
TRBV7-9	TRBJ2-7	.	TRBD2	CASSSPGTSARSSYEQYF	TGTGCCAGCAGCTCCCCCGGGACTAGCGCCCGAAGCTCCTACGAGCAGTACTTC
TRBV19	TRBJ1-5	.	.	CASSMTGNNQPQHF	TGTGCCAGTAGTATGACGGGCAACAATCAGCCCCAGCATTTT
TRBV30	TRBJ1-5	.	.	CAWSVLGGQPQHF	TGTGCCTGGAGTGTACTGGGGGGTCAGCCCCAGCATTTT
TRBV7-9	TRBJ2-5	.	.	CASSPRPQETQYF	TGTGCCAGCAGCCCCCGGCCGCAAGAGACCCAGTACTTC
TRBV6-1	TRBJ1-5	.	.	CASSDQTGTSNQPQHF	TGTGCCAGCAGTGACCAGACGGGGACCAGCAATCAGCCCCAGCATTTT
TRBV7-9	TRBJ2-1	.	.	CASSMTVYNEQFF	TGTGCCAGCAGCATGACAGTCTACAATGAGCAGTTCTTC
TRBV5-1	TRBJ1-5	.	.	CASSLNGGNQPQHF	TGCGCCAGCAGCTTGAATGGGGGCAATCAGCCCCAGCATTTT
TRBV2	TRBJ1-1	.	.	CASRVGLMNTEAFF	TGTGCCAGCAGGGTGGGCCTGATGAACACTGAAGCTTTCTTT
TRBV28	TRBJ2-3	.	.	CASSLGWGDTDTQYF	TGTGCCAGCAGTTTAGGTTGGGGGGATACAGATACGCAGTATTTT
TRBV5-1	TRBJ2-1	.	TRBD2	CASSLVRGLAGVWNEQFF	TGCGCCAGCAGCTTGGTGAGGGGACTAGCGGGAGTGTGGAATGAGCAGTTCTTC
TRBV27	TRBJ2-7	.	TRBD2	CASSYRLAGSYEQYF	TGTGCCAGCAGTTATCGTCTAGCGGGCTCCTACGAGCAGTACTTC
TRBV10-3	TRBJ2-7	.	.	CAISESGGSYEQYF	TGTGCCATCAGTGAGTCAGGCGGATCCTACGAGCAGTACTTC
TRBV6-1	TRBJ1-5	.	.	CASREILDSNQPQHF	TGTGCCAGCAGAGAAATATTAGATAGCAATCAGCCCCAGCATTTT
TRBV28	TRBJ2-1	.	TRBD2	CASSSYRRRLAVYNEQFF	TGTGCCAGCAGTTCATACCGTCGCCGACTAGCGGTCTACAATGAGCAGTTCTTC
TRBV7-3	TRBJ1-1	.	.	CASSLTGGSGGSAEAFF	TGTGCCAGCAGCTTAACTGGAGGGTCAGGAGGGTCAGCCGAAGCTTTCTTT
TRBV5-5	TRBJ1-2	.	.	CASSSRFGGQPIYGYTF	TGTGCCAGCAGCTCCCGGTTCGGGGGGCAGCCAATCTATGGCTACACCTTC
TRBV7-2	TRBJ2-1	.	.	CASGGGRNPGNEQFF	TGTGCCAGCGGGGGTGGGCGGAACCCTGGAAATGAGCAGTTCTTC
TRBV10-3	TRBJ2-5	.	.	CAISESGKETQYF	TGTGCCATCAGTGAGTCGGGAAAAGAGACCCAGTACTTC
TRBV28	TRBJ2-1	.	.	CASSLQGETSYNEQFF	TGTGCCAGCAGTTTACAGGGTGAGACGTCCTACAATGAGCAGTTCTTC
TRBV5-4	TRBJ1-1	.	.	CASTMTADSQSNTEAFF	TGTGCCAGCACCATGACGGCGGACAGCCAATCGAACACTGAAGCTTTCTTT
TRBV18	TRBJ2-5	once	.	CASSKGGTEETQYF	TGTGCCAGCTCCAAGGGGGGGACCGAAGAGACCCAGTACTTC
TRBV28	TRBJ1-2	.	.	CASRRTGISYGYTF	TGTGCCAGCAGGCGGACGGGGATTAGTTATGGCTACACCTTC
TRBV5-6	TRBJ2-2	.	TRBD1	CASSPDRGQVGELFF	TGTGCCAGCAGCCCGGACAGGGGACAAGTCGGGGAGCTGTTTTTT
TRBV27	TRBJ2-7	.	.	CASSLGLKSYEQYF	TGTGCCAGCAGTTTAGGGCTGAAAAGCTACGAGCAGTACTTC
TRBV5-1	TRBJ2-7	.	.	CASSLESVSYEQYF	TGCGCCAGCAGCTTGGAGTCCGTCTCCTACGAGCAGTACTTC
TRBV5-1	TRBJ1-1	.	.	CASSKNSNSRDEAFF	TGCGCCAGCAGCAAGAACTCAAATAGCCGGGATGAAGCTTTCTTT
TRBV4-1	TRBJ1-1	.	.	CASSQDRTPFPSDEAFF	TGCGCCAGCAGCCAAGATAGGACACCATTCCCCTCTGATGAAGCTTTCTTT
TRBV6-1	TRBJ2-1	.	TRBD2	CASSEVTSGMSYNEQFF	TGTGCCAGCAGTGAAGTCACTAGCGGAATGTCCTACAATGAGCAGTTCTTC
TRBV6-6	TRBJ2-7	.	TRBD1	CASSYPPGTAYEQYF	TGTGCCAGCAGTTACCCACCCGGGACAGCCTACGAGCAGTACTTC
TRBV25-1	TRBJ2-1	.	.	CASSASTRHFNEQFF	TGTGCCAGCAGTGCGTCGACTAGACACTTCAATGAGCAGTTCTTC
TRBV30	TRBJ2-5	.	.	CAWMTPGVQETQYF	TGTGCCTGGATGACCCCGGGCGTCCAAGAGACCCAGTACTTC